The 15 T cell receptor beta chains reported below all come from one sample, sequenced in a study of T cell responses to AZD1222 COVID-19 vaccine. Only in-frame clones appear in the TCRdb table, and some are missing; sequencing was by immunoSEQ multiplex PCR. The data hold about 66,000 clones, with 60% to 85% observed a single time. The sequencing here drew on peripheral blood, taken 28 days after the second AZD1222 dose. The source is an adult who received the AZD1222 COVID-19 vaccine.

V usage is TRBV7-9 and J usage is TRBJ1-6, with TRBD1 matching 9 bases. V gave up 0 bases and J gave up 7 bases; unmatched junction bases: 1. Looked up from germline, CDR1 is SEHNR and CDR2 is FQNEAQ (reference sequence). CDR3 length equals 15 residues. CDR3 protein: CASSLAGQGNSPLHF. The DNA of the CDR3 is TGTGCCAGCAGCTTAGCGGGACAGGGCAATTCACCCCTCCACTTT.

The genes are TRBV6-5 and TRBJ1-2; a weak D match, TRBD1 (5 bases). Per germline, CDR1 MNHEY and CDR2 SVGAGI. The CDR3 runs 13 residues. V lost 6 bases and J 4 bases, leaving 12 bases between the germline ends. The CDR3 DNA is TGTGCCAGCAGGAGGGTTGGGGGCTATGGCTACACCTTC. Protein product: CASRRVGGYGYTF.

In this sample, this clone turned up once. Written as DNA, the CDR3 is TGTGCCAGTAGTTCCGGAACTAATGAAAAACTGTTTTTT. This gives the protein CASSSGTNEKLFF. J is TRBJ1-4 and V is TRBV19; D remains unclear. Deletions cut 5 bases from V and 1 base from J, with 5 bases between. Per germline, CDR1 LNHDA and CDR2 SQIVND (reference sequence). The CDR3 has 13 amino acids.

The gene calls are TRBV6-5 and TRBJ2-5, with 7 bases identical to TRBD2. This CDR3 has 11 amino acids. J gave up 7 bases and V 6 bases, and 2 bases lay outside the gene matches. The V gene's germline CDR1 is MNHEY and CDR2 SVGAGI. The CDR3 coding sequence is TGTGCCAGCAGCCCGGGGGGGACCCAGTACTTC. It yields the protein CASSPGGTQYF.

The J gene is TRBJ2-3, the V gene TRBV3-1 (or the pseudogene TRBV3-2); TRBD2 matches 16 bases. The CDR3 runs to 16 residues. Per the germline V gene, CDR1 is LGHDT and CDR2 is YNNKEL (reference sequence). Trimming at V came to 4 bases and at J to 5 bases, leaving 3 bases not matched to a gene. This CDR3 is CASSRGLAGGQDTQYF. DNA for the CDR3: TGTGCCAGCAGCCGGGGACTAGCGGGGGGGCAAGATACGCAGTATTTT.

Regarding this clone: This same CDR3 is encoded by further DNA sequences in the sample. The chain recombines TRBV9 with TRBJ2-1, with 9 bases fitting TRBD2. CDR1 SGDLS and CDR2 YYNGEE come from the germline V gene. The trim removed 0 bases at V and 3 bases at J, leaving 4 bases unmatched. The CDR3 length is 16 residues. The CDR3 loop reads CASSVVSGGIYNEQFF. Here the CDR3 DNA reads TGTGCCAGCAGCGTAGTTAGCGGGGGTATCTACAATGAGCAGTTCTTC.

This chain connects TRBV28 to TRBJ1-1; 8 positions agree with TRBD1. This CDR3 spans 13 amino acids. V dropped 7 bases and J dropped 5; count of bases not matched to a gene: 6. Germline CDR1 MDHEN, CDR2 SYDVKM. The CDR3 here is CASKTGGTTEAFF. In DNA form, the CDR3 reads TGTGCCAGCAAAACAGGGGGAACAACTGAAGCTTTCTTT.

In its sample, this clone was seen once. The V call is TRBV6-5, the J call TRBJ2-3; the D is unclear. CDR3 size: 16 residues. Germline V lookup: CDR1 MNHEY, CDR2 SVGAGI. Trimming removed 0 bases at V and 4 bases at J, with 14 bases between. The CDR3 DNA is TGTGCCAGCAGTTACTCGTCGTTAGGCAGCGCAGATACGCAGTATTTT. It is translated as CASSYSSLGSADTQYF.

CDR3 in DNA: TGTGCCAGTAGGCCCTCAGGGGGCGGCTATGGCTACACCTTC. This sequence encodes CASRPSGGGYGYTF. The V and J genes are TRBV19 and TRBJ1-2, with 8 bases identical to TRBD1. CDR1 and CDR2 (germline): LNHDA, SQIVND (reference sequence). Trimming cost V 6 bases and J 4 bases; bases outside gene matches: 7. This CDR3 spans 14 amino acids.

This rearrangement joins TRBV20-1 to TRBJ2-1; TRBD2 aligns across 7 bases. J gave up 3 bases and V 3 bases, and 8 bases lay outside the gene matches. There are 15 residues in the CDR3. Germline values: CDR1 DFQATT, CDR2 SNEGSKA (reference sequence). The CDR3 region is CSASRASGGYNEQFF. The CDR3 DNA follows: TGCAGTGCTAGTAGGGCTAGCGGAGGCTACAATGAGCAGTTCTTC.

The chain joins TRBV28 to TRBJ2-2, with a possible D match to TRBD1 (5 bases). CDR3 length: 14 residues. Between the trimmed V and J ends, which lost 6 bases and 5 bases, there was a span of 13 bases. Looked up from germline, CDR1 is MDHEN and CDR2 is SYDVKM. The CDR3 region has the DNA TGTGCCAGCAGAGAAGCAGGGTGGACCGGGGAGCTGTTTTTT. Residues: CASREAGWTGELFF.

V is TRBV27 and J is TRBJ1-1, with D uncertain. In germline, CDR1 is MNHEY, CDR2 SMNVEV (reference sequence). This CDR3 comprises 13 residues. Between the trimmed V and J ends, which lost 3 bases and 4 bases, there was a span of 9 bases. Here the CDR3 reads CASSLRVGTEAFF. In DNA, the CDR3 is TGTGCCAGCAGTTTGCGGGTTGGCACTGAAGCTTTCTTT.

The gene calls are TRBV5-4 and TRBJ2-4; D remains ambiguous. Trimming shortened V by 4 bases and J by 2 bases, and 13 bases separated the two germline ends. Germline assignment: CDR1 SGHNT and CDR2 YYREEE (reference sequence). This CDR3 is built from 15 residues. The CDR3 coding sequence is TGTGCCAGCAGCCCCGAAAGTTCTTCCAAAAACATTCAGTACTTC. It codes for CASSPESSSKNIQYF.

This sequence joins TRBV9 and TRBJ1-1, with D uncertain. V was clipped by 4 bases and J by 4 bases, with 20 bases between them. The CDR3 spans 16 residues. CDR1 and CDR2 from the germline V gene are SGDLS and YYNGEE. The CDR3 spells CASSPSIPRAGTEAFF. The CDR3 DNA is TGTGCCAGCAGCCCATCGATCCCTAGGGCTGGCACTGAAGCTTTCTTT.

The chain has TRBV18 and TRBJ1-2; D unclear. The ends were cut back, 2 bases at V and 6 bases at J, with 16 bases in the middle. The CDR3 is 15 residues long. CDR1 KGHSH and CDR2 LQKENI come from the germline V gene. CDR3 sequence reads: CASSPSEGRKDGYTF. The CDR3 DNA is TGTGCCAGCTCACCATCGGAAGGAAGAAAGGATGGCTACACCTTC.